This TCR beta chain was captured in a study of T cells in Graves' hyperthyroidism and ophthalmopathy. Template material for amplifying TCR beta CDR3 regions consisted of RNA transcripts. Researchers ran a first-round RT-PCR on the TCR CDR3 using the HTBI primer set. One entry per CDR3 protein results from TCRdb running MiXCR on the multiplex PCR reads. The sample carries 370,000 or so distinct CDR3 sequences, about 15% recorded once. Hyperthyroidism patients were newly diagnosed, had disease duration under 2 months, and were aged 18 to 65 years. This CDR3 has 16 residues. The V and J ends lost 0 bases and 4 bases, in that order; junction bases with no gene match: 5. Germline CDR1 MNHEY, CDR2 SMNVEV (reference sequence).

The clonotype was recovered from a young woman with Graves' hyperthyroidism that later progressed to Graves' ophthalmopathy. The specimen was blood. The chain couples TRBV27 to TRBJ1-5, with 8 positions matching TRBD1. In nucleotides, the CDR3 is TGTGCCAGCAGTTTATCAAGGACAGGGACAAATCAGCCCCAGCATTTT. This translates into CASSLSRTGTNQPQHF.